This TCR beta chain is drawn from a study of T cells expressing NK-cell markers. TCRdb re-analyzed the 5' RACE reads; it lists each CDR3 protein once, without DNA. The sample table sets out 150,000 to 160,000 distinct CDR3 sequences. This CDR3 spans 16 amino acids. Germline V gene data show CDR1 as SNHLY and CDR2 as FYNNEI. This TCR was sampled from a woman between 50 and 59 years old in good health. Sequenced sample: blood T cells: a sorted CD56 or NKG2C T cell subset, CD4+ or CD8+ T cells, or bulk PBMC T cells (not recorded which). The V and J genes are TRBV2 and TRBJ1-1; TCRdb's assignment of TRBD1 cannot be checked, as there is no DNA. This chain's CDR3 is CASKTGTGGTDTEAFF.